One and the same sample provided the 19 T cell receptor beta chains below, sequenced in a study of CD4 and CD8 cells across lung adenocarcinoma regions. TCRdb re-called the PCR reads with MiXCR, one entry per CDR3 protein. The sample lists 5,700 or so distinct CDR3 sequences; 55% to 65% were seen once. Sequenced material: CD4+ T cells from the center of a lung tumor. The receptors derive from a female donor with lung adenocarcinoma. The CD4 and CD8 labels of this study may be unreliable.

The CDR3 here is CASSVGSTGELFF. CDR3 in DNA: TGTGCCAGCAGCGTAGGGAGCACAGGGGAGCTGTTTTTT. This chain links TRBV7-2 with TRBJ2-2; weak D call: TRBD2 (5 bases). The CDR3 totals 13 residues. Trimming took off 5 bases at V and 8 bases at J, with 12 bases between the two ends. CDR1 and CDR2 (germline): SGHTA, FQGNSA.

The chain carries TRBV6-1 and TRBJ1-3; D is ambiguous. Trimming left V 5 bases short and J 4 bases short, with 18 bases between. The length of the CDR3 is 16 residues. Germline loops: CDR1 MNHNS, CDR2 SASEGT. The CDR3 spells CASSPRLGMSGNTIYF. CDR3 in DNA: TGTGCCAGCAGTCCCCGTCTAGGGATGAGCGGAAACACCATATATTTT.

By share, this clonotype counts as large (0.1 to 1%). The chain carries TRBV7-6 and TRBJ2-1; TRBD2 aligns across 10 bases. V trimming: 1 base; J trimming: 9 bases; junction bases outside the gene matches: 15. The germline CDR1 and CDR2 sequences are SGHVS and FNYEAQ. The CDR3 is 18 amino acids. CDR3 region: CASSLGFLPSGRSSEQFF. CDR3 nucleotides: TGTGCCAGCAGCTTAGGATTTCTTCCTAGCGGGAGATCGAGTGAGCAGTTCTTC.

The CDR3 bases are TGTGCCAGCAGTTTACAGGGTAATCAGCCCCAGCATTTT. This codes for CASSLQGNQPQHF. This chain uses TRBV6-5 with TRBJ1-5; D perhaps matches TRBD1 (6 bases). Deletions cut 4 bases from V and 4 bases from J, with 8 bases between. Germline-derived CDR1 and CDR2 are MNHEY and SVGAGI. The CDR3 spans 13 residues.

This clonotype was counted a few times. The CDR3 DNA is TGTGCCAGCAGCGCCGGGACAGGGAAAAACACTGAAGCTTTCTTT. Translated: CASSAGTGKNTEAFF. The chain has TRBV6-1 and TRBJ1-1; 9 positions agree with TRBD1. Per germline, CDR1 MNHNS and CDR2 SASEGT. The V gene end was trimmed by 6 bases and the J gene end by 2 bases; junction bases not matched to a gene: 7. This CDR3 region has 15 residues.

V usage is TRBV6-4 and J usage is TRBJ2-1, with a possible D match to TRBD2 (6 bases). The germline V gene has CDR1 MRHNA and CDR2 SNTAGT. The V end was cut by 4 bases, the J end by 1 base, with 14 bases between. The CDR3 has 16 residues. CDR3 sequence: CASSVPGSRSYNEQFF. Here the CDR3 DNA reads TGTGCCAGCAGTGTCCCCGGGAGTCGGTCCTACAATGAGCAGTTCTTC.

This clonotype is medium-sized by share. The rearrangement uses TRBV4-1 and TRBJ2-2; D is perhaps TRBD2 (6 bases). Deletions cut 0 bases from V and 6 bases from J, with 8 bases between. The germline V gene has CDR1 MGHRA and CDR2 YSYEKL. This CDR3 comprises 14 residues. In DNA form, the CDR3 reads TGCGCCAGCAGCCAAGATTGGGAGGCCGGGGAGCTGTTTTTT. Translated: CASSQDWEAGELFF.

Sample share makes this clonotype medium-sized. CDR3 nucleotide sequence: TGTGCCAGCAGTGACTTAACCTCGGACTACAATGAGCAGTTCTTC. Its translation is CASSDLTSDYNEQFF. The chain employs TRBV6-1 and TRBJ2-1; no firm D call. V dropped 3 bases and J dropped 3 bases, with 12 bases sitting between them. The CDR3 runs 15 residues. CDR1 and CDR2 from the germline V gene are MNHNS and SASEGT.

The chain is built from TRBV7-8 and TRBJ1-1; a weak D match, TRBD1 (6 bases). The CDR3 is made up of 15 amino acids. Trimming stripped 1 base from V and 0 bases from J, with 9 bases between. CDR1 is SGHVS and CDR2 is FQNEAQ in the germline V gene. The CDR3 DNA reads TGTGCCAGCAGCTTAGGTCAGGGGATGAACACTGAAGCTTTCTTT. This translates into CASSLGQGMNTEAFF.

V usage is TRBV6-1 and J usage is TRBJ1-4; D remains ambiguous. This CDR3 region has 12 residues. Germline lookup yields CDR1 MNHNS and CDR2 SASEGT. V dropped 2 bases and J dropped 10 bases, with 8 bases sitting between them. CDR3 coding DNA: TGTGCCAGCAGTGAATTCATTGGAAAACTGTTTTTT. Protein product: CASSEFIGKLFF.

This sequence joins TRBV7-6 and TRBJ2-7, with 8 bases lining up with TRBD1. Germline CDR1 SGHVS, CDR2 FNYEAQ. Trimming took 5 bases from V and 7 from J; bases not matched to a gene: 10. The CDR3 contains 14 residues. The CDR3 reads CASSRGTGLVEQYF. CDR3 DNA: TGTGCCAGCAGCCGCGGGACAGGATTAGTGGAGCAGTACTTC. The whole variable domain, remainder taken from reference TRBV7-6 and TRBJ2-7, is GAGVSQSPRYKVTKRGQDVALRCDPISGHVSLYWYRQALGQGPEFLTYFNYEAQQDKSGLPNDRFSAERPEGSISTLTIQRTEQRDSAMYRCASSRGTGLVEQYFGPGTRLTVT.

DNA for the CDR3: TGTGCCAGCAGTGAAACACTAGCGCGCCATACGCAGTATTTT. As protein: CASSETLARHTQYF. The chain employs TRBV6-1 and TRBJ2-5; 7 nucleotides align to TRBD2. The closer fit of TRBJ2-3 to the DNA end suggests the J call may be wrong. The CDR3 runs 14 residues. CDR1 is MNHNS and CDR2 is SASEGT in the germline V gene.

The rearrangement uses TRBV7-2 and TRBJ2-3; D possibly matches TRBD1 or TRBD2 (6 bases each). The last part of the DNA fits TRBJ2-7 better; the J call may be wrong. The CDR3 extends over 16 amino acids. Germline assignment: CDR1 SGHTA and CDR2 FQGNSA. CDR3 bases: TGTGCCAGCAGGGGGCTCGGGGGCGGAGGCACAGATACGCAGTACTTC. Protein sequence: CASRGLGGGGTDTQYF.

The chain has TRBV6-1 and TRBJ2-1; D gene ambiguous. CDR3 length: 11 amino acids. Germline V gives CDR1 MNHNS, CDR2 SASEGT. Trimming took off 4 bases at V and 12 bases at J, with 10 bases between the two ends. The CDR3 sequence is CASSADMLQFF. CDR3 coding DNA: TGTGCCAGCAGTGCTGACATGCTGCAGTTCTTC.

The gene calls are TRBV7-3 and TRBJ2-5; possibly TRBD1 for D (6 bases). The J call may be wrong; the DNA end is better matched by TRBJ2-7. There are 15 residues in the CDR3. Germline-derived CDR1 and CDR2 are SGHTA and FQGTGA. CDR3 amino acids: CASSKGDGQTYEQYF. The CDR3 bases are TGTGCCAGCAGCAAGGGGGATGGCCAAACCTACGAGCAGTACTTC.

This clonotype has just a few counts. The chain has TRBV6-1 and TRBJ1-1; TRBD1 matches at 11 bases. V was clipped by 6 bases and J by 0 bases; unmatched bases: 18. This CDR3 contains 20 residues. Germline V CDR1 and CDR2: MNHNS, SASEGT. In DNA form, the CDR3 reads TGTGCCAGCAGGAACATTCGGACAGGGGGCAAGGAGACTTTGAACACTGAAGCTTTCTTT. The encoded protein is CASRNIRTGGKETLNTEAFF.

The chain has TRBV7-6 and TRBJ1-6, with D hard to call. The CDR3 is 13 residues long. V was trimmed by 5 bases and J by 3 bases, leaving 5 bases between them. Germline V gene sequence: CDR1 SGHVS, CDR2 FNYEAQ. This CDR3 reads CASSADYNSPLHF. CDR3 nucleotide sequence: TGTGCCAGCAGCGCCGACTATAATTCACCCCTCCACTTT.

The rearrangement uses TRBV6-4 and TRBJ2-5, with TRBD1 as a possible D gene (6 bases). The V end lost 6 bases, the J end lost 4 bases, and 21 bases lay between the germline ends. The CDR3 runs to 16 residues. Germline V lookup: CDR1 MRHNA, CDR2 SNTAGT. The CDR3 spells CASRGRGGAFTETQYF. CDR3 DNA: TGTGCCAGCAGGGGCCGAGGGGGTGCCTTCACAGAGACCCAGTACTTC.

The chain carries TRBV11-2 and TRBJ2-1; D not resolved. V gave up 1 base and J gave up 0 bases, with 13 bases separating them. The CDR3 totals 17 residues. Germline assignment: CDR1 SGHAT and CDR2 FQNNGV. The CDR3 protein is CASSLAPRTSSYNEQFF. The CDR3 bases are TGTGCCAGCAGCTTAGCGCCCCGGACCAGCTCCTACAATGAGCAGTTCTTC.